This T cell receptor beta chain was obtained from a study of blood T cell repertoires in COVID-19. In the study overall: The origin of the acute and convalescent COVID-19 samples was the United States, Italy and Spain. PBMCs, B-cell-depleted T cells, or T cells provided the cDNA or gDNA that made up the material.

In the original processing: How many nucleated cells were present was estimated from reference gene primer amplification. Only in-frame clones appear in the TCRdb table, and some are missing; sequencing was by immunoSEQ multiplex PCR. The V and J calls and clone size come from that table; D and trimming were worked out from the DNA. The table has about 240,000 clones, roughly 86% seen once. CDR1 and CDR2 from the germline V gene are SGHNT and YYREEE (reference sequence). V trimming: 4 bases; J trimming: 9 bases; junction bases outside the gene matches: 7. The CDR3 extends over 15 amino acids. This sequence originates from a woman aged 25 to 39 with acute or convalescent COVID-19. V gene TRBV5-4 combines with J gene TRBJ2-1, with 13 bases that match TRBD2. Sequencing was done on a sample of peripheral blood. CDR3 nucleotide sequence: TGTGCCAGCAGCGCGGGGACTAGCGGGAATGTTGAGCAGTTCTTC. Amino acids: CASSAGTSGNVEQFF.